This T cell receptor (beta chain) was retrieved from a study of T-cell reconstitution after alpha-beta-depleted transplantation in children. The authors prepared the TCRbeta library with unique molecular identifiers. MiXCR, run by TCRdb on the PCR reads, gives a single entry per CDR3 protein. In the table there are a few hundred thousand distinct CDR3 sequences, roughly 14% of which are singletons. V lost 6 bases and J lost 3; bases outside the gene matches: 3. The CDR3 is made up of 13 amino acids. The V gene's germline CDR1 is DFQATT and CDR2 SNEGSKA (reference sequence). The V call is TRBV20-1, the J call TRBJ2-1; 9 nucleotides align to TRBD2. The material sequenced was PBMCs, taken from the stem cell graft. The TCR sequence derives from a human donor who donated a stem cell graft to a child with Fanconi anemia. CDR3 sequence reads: CSALAGFYNEQFF. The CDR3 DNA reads TGCAGTGCCCTAGCGGGGTTCTACAATGAGCAGTTCTTC.